The subject of this entry is one T cell receptor (beta chain). Its cognate antigen is unknown. Primers used in a second PCR of about 6 to 11 cycles were a sample-barcoded 5' primer and a J-beta primer mix. TCRdb itself ran the 5' RACE reads through MiXCR, one entry per CDR3 protein. The sample holds around 1.7 million distinct CDR3 sequences, roughly 28% seen once. The data originate from a study of blood T cells in healthy people across ages. Study outcomes and limitations: A conclusive naive versus antigen-experienced comparison was prevented by the unsorted PBMCs. No one knew whether donors had CMV, which possibly confounded expanded clonotype changes.

Drawn from each donor were 8.5 to 10 milliliters of peripheral blood. Sequenced input: blood. This clonotype originated in a woman aged 25 to 39 in good health.

The CDR3 loop is CASNGGRGLYNEQFF. The CDR3 nucleotides are TGTGCCAGCAACGGGGGGAGGGGATTATACAATGAGCAGTTCTTC. The gene calls are TRBV2 and TRBJ2-1; 7 nucleotides agree with TRBD2. Germline lookup yields CDR1 SNHLY and CDR2 FYNNEI. With 7 bases clipped from V and 4 bases from J, the junction kept 10 bases outside the gene matches. The CDR3 is 15 amino acids.